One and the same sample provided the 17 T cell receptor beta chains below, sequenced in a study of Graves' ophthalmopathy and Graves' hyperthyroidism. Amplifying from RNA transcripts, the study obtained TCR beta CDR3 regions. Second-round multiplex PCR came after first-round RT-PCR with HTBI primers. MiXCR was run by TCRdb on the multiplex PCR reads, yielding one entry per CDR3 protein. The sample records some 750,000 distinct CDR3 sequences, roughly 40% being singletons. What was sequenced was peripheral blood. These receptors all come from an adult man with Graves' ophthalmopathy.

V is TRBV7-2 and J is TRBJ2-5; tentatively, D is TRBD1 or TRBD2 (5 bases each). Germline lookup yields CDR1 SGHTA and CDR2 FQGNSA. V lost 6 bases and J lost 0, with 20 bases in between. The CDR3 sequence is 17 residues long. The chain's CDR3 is CASSYPTARGNQETQYF. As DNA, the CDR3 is TGTGCCAGCAGTTACCCCACCGCCCGGGGCAACCAAGAGACCCAGTACTTC.

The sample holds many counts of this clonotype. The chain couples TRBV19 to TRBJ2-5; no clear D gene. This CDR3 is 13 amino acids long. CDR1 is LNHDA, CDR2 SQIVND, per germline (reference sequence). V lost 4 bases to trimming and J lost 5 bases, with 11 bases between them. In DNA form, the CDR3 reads TGTGCCAGTAGTACGTGGTTCAGGGAGACCCAGTACTTC. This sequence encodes CASSTWFRETQYF.

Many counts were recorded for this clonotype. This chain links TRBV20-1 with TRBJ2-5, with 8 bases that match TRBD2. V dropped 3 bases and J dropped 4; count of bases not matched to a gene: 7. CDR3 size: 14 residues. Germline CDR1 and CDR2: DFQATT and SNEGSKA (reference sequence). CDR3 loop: CSASLLGLAETQYF. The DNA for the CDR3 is TGCAGTGCTAGCCTACTAGGACTAGCAGAGACCCAGTACTTC.

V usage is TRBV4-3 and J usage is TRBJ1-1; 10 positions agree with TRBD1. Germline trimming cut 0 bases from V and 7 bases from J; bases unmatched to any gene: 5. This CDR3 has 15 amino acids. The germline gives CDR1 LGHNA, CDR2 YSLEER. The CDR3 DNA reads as TGCGCCAGCAGCCAAGAGATGGGACAGGGGCTTGAAGCTTTCTTT. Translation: CASSQEMGQGLEAFF.

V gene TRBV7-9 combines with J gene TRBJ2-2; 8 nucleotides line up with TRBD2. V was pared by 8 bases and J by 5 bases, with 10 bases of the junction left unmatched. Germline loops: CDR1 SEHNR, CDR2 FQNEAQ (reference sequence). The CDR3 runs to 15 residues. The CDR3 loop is CASSLGGAVTGELFF. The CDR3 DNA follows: TGTGCCAGCTCCCTCGGGGGGGCCGTTACCGGGGAGCTGTTTTTT.

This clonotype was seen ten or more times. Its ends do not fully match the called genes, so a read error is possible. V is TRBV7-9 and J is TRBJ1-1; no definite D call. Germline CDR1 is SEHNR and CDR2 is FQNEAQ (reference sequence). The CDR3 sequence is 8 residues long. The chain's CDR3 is CASSPLVF. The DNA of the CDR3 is TGTGCCAGCAGCCCTCTTGTATTT.

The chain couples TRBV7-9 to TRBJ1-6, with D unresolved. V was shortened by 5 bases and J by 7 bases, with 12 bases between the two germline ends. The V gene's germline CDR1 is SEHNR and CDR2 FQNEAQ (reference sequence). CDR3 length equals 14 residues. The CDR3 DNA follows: TGTGCCAGCAGCACGGATAGCAACAATTCACCCCTCCACTTT. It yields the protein CASSTDSNNSPLHF.

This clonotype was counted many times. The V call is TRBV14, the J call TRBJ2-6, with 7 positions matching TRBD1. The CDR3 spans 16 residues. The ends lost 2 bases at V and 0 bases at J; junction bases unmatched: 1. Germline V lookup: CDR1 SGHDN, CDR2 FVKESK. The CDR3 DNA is TGTGCCAGCAGCCAAACAGGGGACTCTGGGGCCAACGTCCTGACTTTC. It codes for CASSQTGDSGANVLTF.

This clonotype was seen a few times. The CDR3 spells CASSPTGYSYEQYF. CDR3 coding DNA: TGTGCCAGCAGCCCCACAGGGTACTCCTACGAGCAGTACTTC. The V call is TRBV9, the J call TRBJ2-7; D is possibly TRBD1 (6 bases). CDR1 and CDR2 (germline): SGDLS, YYNGEE. V was clipped by 4 bases and J by 0 bases, with 11 bases between them. The CDR3 consists of 14 residues.

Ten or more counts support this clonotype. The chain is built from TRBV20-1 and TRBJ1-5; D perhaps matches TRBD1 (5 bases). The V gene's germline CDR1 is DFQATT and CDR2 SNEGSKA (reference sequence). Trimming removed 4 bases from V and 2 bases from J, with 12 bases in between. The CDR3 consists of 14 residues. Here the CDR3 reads CSATHTGGNQPQHF. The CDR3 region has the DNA TGCAGTGCTACACACACAGGCGGCAATCAGCCCCAGCATTTT.

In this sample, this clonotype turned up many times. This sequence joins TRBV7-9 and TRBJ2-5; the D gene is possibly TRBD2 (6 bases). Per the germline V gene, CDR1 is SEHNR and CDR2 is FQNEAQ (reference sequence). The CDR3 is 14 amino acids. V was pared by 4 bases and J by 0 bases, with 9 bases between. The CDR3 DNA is TGTGCCAGCAGCTCAGTAGCGGACCAAGAGACCCAGTACTTC. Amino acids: CASSSVADQETQYF.

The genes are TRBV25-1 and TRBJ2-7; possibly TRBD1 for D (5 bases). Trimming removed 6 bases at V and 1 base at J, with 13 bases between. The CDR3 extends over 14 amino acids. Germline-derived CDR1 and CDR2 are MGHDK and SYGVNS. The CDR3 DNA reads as TGTGCCAGCAGCGCTGCCGACAGATCCTACGAGCAGTACTTC. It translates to CASSAADRSYEQYF.

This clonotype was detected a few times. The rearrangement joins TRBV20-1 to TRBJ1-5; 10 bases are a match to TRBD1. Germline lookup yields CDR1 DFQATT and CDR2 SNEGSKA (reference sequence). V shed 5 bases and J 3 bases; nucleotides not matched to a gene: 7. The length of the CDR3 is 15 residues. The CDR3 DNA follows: TGCAGTGCTCCCCGGGACAGGGGCTTCAATCAGCCCCAGCATTTT. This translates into CSAPRDRGFNQPQHF.

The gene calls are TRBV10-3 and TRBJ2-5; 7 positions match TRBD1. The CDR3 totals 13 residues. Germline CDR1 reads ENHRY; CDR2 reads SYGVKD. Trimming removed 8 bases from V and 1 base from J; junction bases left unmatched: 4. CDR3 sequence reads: CAISRDSQETQYF. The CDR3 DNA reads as TGTGCCATCTCCCGGGACAGCCAAGAGACCCAGTACTTC.

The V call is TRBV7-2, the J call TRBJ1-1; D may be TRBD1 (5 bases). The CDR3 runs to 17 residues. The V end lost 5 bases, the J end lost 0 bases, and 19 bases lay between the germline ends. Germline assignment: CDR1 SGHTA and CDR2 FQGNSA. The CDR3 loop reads CASSPHSGGFMNTEAFF. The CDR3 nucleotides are TGTGCCAGCAGCCCACATAGTGGGGGGTTCATGAACACTGAAGCTTTCTTT. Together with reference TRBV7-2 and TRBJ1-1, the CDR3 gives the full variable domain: GAGVSQSPSNKVTEKGKDVELRCDPISGHTALYWYRQSLGQGLEFLIYFQGNSAPDKSGLPSDRFSAERTGGSVSTLTIQRTQQEDSAVYLCASSPHSGGFMNTEAFFGQGTRLTVV.

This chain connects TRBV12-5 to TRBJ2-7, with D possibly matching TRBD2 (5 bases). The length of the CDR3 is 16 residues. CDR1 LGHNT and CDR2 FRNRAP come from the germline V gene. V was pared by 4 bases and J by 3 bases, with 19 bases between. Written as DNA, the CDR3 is TGTGCTAGTGGTTCTCGATCGGGGAGCGCGAACTACGAGCAGTACTTC. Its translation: CASGSRSGSANYEQYF.

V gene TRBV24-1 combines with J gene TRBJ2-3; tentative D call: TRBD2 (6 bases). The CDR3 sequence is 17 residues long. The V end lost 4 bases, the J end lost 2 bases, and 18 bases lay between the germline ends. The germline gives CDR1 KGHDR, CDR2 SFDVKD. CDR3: CATSDSAGAGITDTQYF. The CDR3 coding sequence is TGTGCCACCAGTGACTCGGCTGGGGCGGGGATCACAGATACGCAGTATTTT.